The source of this T cell receptor (beta chain) is a study of cytomegalovirus exposure and HLA in healthy donors. As concerns this clone: Its specificity is unknown.

Study-wide findings and caveats: Later work found that TCR association rates differed between HLA loci; DRB1 had the most and HLA-C the fewest.

The CDR3 spans 16 residues. Germline CDR1 is SGHRS and CDR2 is YFSETQ. Trimming removed 1 base from V and 4 bases from J, with 18 bases in between. PCR amplification relied on 60 Vbeta primers (plus 13 Jbeta primers). Here immunoSEQ multiplex PCR was the method, and the copy in TCRdb shows in-frame clones only, minus some. The data contain around 180,000 clones, around 80% of them singletons. This receptor was identified in a woman aged 40 to 50 in good health and CMV-seronegative. Sequenced: PBMCs. The chain is built from TRBV5-1 and TRBJ2-7, with a tentative D call TRBD1 (6 bases). The CDR3 nucleotides are TGCGCCAGCAGCTTGTGGAGGACAGCCGCCGGGTACGAGCAGTACTTC. Translation: CASSLWRTAAGYEQYF. Drawing the rest from reference TRBV5-1 and TRBJ2-7, the complete variable domain is KAGVTQTPRYLIKTRGQQVTLSCSPISGHRSVSWYQQTPGQGLQFLFEYFSETQRNKGNFPGRFSGRQFSNSRSEMNVSTLELGDSALYLCASSLWRTAAGYEQYFGPGTRLTVT.